The present entry profiles one T cell receptor (beta chain) with its context. This CDR3 contains 14 residues. V lost 4 bases to trimming and J lost 4 bases, with 15 bases between them. The germline V gene encodes CDR1 SQVTM and CDR2 ANQGSEA. TCRdb's table, derived via immunoSEQ multiplex PCR, lists solely in-frame clones and lacks some. The sample contains more than 150,000 clones, around 83% of which appear only once. This sample was taken from a study of blood T cell repertoires in COVID-19. For the study at large: Collection of acute and convalescent COVID-19 samples took place in the United States, Italy and Spain.

The gene calls are TRBV29-1 and TRBJ2-3; maybe TRBD2 (6 bases). The material sequenced was peripheral blood. The source is a young man with acute or convalescent COVID-19. Here the CDR3 DNA reads TGCAGCGTTGGCGGGACTCCCAGGGCAGATACGCAGTATTTT. Amino acids: CSVGGTPRADTQYF.